One T cell receptor beta chain is described in this entry. The sample belongs to a study of T cells in Graves' hyperthyroidism and ophthalmopathy. The TCR beta CDR3 regions underwent amplification using RNA transcripts as the source. Carried out on the TCR CDR3, a first-round RT-PCR used the HTBI primer set. Each CDR3 protein is one row after TCRdb ran MiXCR on the multiplex PCR reads. The data hold around 620,000 distinct CDR3 sequences, with 14% observed a single time. V lost 4 bases to trimming and J lost 4 bases, with 10 bases between them. The CDR3 has 14 residues. Per germline, CDR1 MGHRA and CDR2 YSYEKL.

Material for sequencing was blood. The sequence derives from a young woman with Graves' ophthalmopathy. The rearrangement joins TRBV4-1 to TRBJ2-2; D remains ambiguous. For the CDR3, the DNA is TGCGCCAGCAGCCGGGAACCGAGCACCGGGGAGCTGTTTTTT. Amino acid sequence: CASSREPSTGELFF.